Presented here are 8 T cell receptor beta chains from one specimen sequenced in a study of control samples from healthy donors and cancer patients. Method: immunoSEQ multiplex PCR; TCRdb's copy keeps in-frame clones and lacks some. This table has about 89,000 clones, around nine tenths appearing once. The sequenced sample was blood. These TCRs come from a man in his thirties or forties in good health.

The chain is built from TRBV19 and TRBJ2-3; 10 nucleotides agree with TRBD1. The V gene end was trimmed by 5 bases and the J gene end by 2 bases; junction bases not matched to a gene: 10. The CDR3 is 17 amino acids. Germline V gene sequence: CDR1 LNHDA, CDR2 SQIVND (reference sequence). CDR3 region: CASSRGQGVRDTDTQYF. The DNA for the CDR3 is TGTGCCAGTAGTCGCGGACAGGGGGTTCGGGACACAGATACGCAGTATTTT.

CDR3 sequence: CASTLRPGGAREQFF. DNA for the CDR3: TGCGCCAGCACCCTACGCCCGGGGGGGGCAAGGGAGCAGTTCTTC. J is TRBJ2-1 and V is TRBV10-2; 8 nucleotides line up with TRBD2. The CDR3 covers 15 residues. Germline CDR1 reads WSHSY; CDR2 reads SAAADI. V lost 7 bases to trimming and J lost 10 bases; unmatched junction nucleotides: 15.

J is TRBJ1-1 and V is TRBV24-1, with a weak D call TRBD1 (6 bases). CDR1 is KGHDR, CDR2 SFDVKD, per germline. V dropped 4 bases and J dropped 1 base, with 9 bases sitting between them. The CDR3 extends over 14 amino acids. CDR3 coding DNA: TGTGCCACCAGTGACTCGGGACAGAACACTGAAGCTTTCTTT. Residues: CATSDSGQNTEAFF.

The CDR3 nucleotides are TGTGCCTGGAGCCCCCAGGGTAGCGATACTGAAGCTTTCTTT. Its protein product is CAWSPQGSDTEAFF. The chain uses TRBV30 and TRBJ1-1, with a weak D call TRBD1 (5 bases). The CDR3 totals 14 residues. Germline CDR1 reads GTSNPN; CDR2 reads SVGIG (reference sequence). V lost 3 bases to trimming and J lost 5 bases, with 16 bases between them.

This rearrangement joins TRBV7-3 to TRBJ2-1, with 11 nucleotides matching TRBD2. V was pared by 8 bases and J by 0 bases, with 9 bases of the junction left unmatched. Germline CDR1 is SGHTA and CDR2 is FQGTGA. This CDR3 is built from 17 residues. The CDR3 DNA reads as TGTGCCAGCGGGCTAGCGGGGGGCCGCGGCTCCTACAATGAGCAGTTCTTC. Translated, it gives CASGLAGGRGSYNEQFF.

The rearrangement links TRBV7-9 to TRBJ1-2; unclear D gene. V gave up 8 bases and J gave up 1 base, with 5 bases separating them. Germline CDR1 SEHNR, CDR2 FQNEAQ (reference sequence). This CDR3 is 11 amino acids long. The DNA of the CDR3 is TGTGCCAGCGGAAGTAACTATGGCTACACCTTC. Its translation is CASGSNYGYTF.

DNA for the CDR3: TGTGCCAGCAGCGACGGGGGGGGGCGAGGCTATGGCTACACCTTC. It specifies CASSDGGGRGYGYTF. This chain joins TRBV6-5 and TRBJ1-2, with TRBD1 as a possible D gene (6 bases). CDR1 MNHEY and CDR2 SVGAGI come from the germline V gene. The CDR3 sequence is 15 residues long. Trimming removed 6 bases from V and 4 bases from J, with 18 bases in between.

A single count supports this clone. The V gene is TRBV10-1, the J gene TRBJ2-1, with D uncertain. The V end lost 5 bases, the J end lost 1 base, and 12 bases lay between the germline ends. CDR1 is WNHNN, CDR2 SYGVQD, per germline (reference sequence). The CDR3 sequence is 15 residues long. The DNA of the CDR3 is TGCGCCAGCAGTCCAAGTATCGGTTCCTACAATGAGCAGTTCTTC. Its protein is CASSPSIGSYNEQFF.